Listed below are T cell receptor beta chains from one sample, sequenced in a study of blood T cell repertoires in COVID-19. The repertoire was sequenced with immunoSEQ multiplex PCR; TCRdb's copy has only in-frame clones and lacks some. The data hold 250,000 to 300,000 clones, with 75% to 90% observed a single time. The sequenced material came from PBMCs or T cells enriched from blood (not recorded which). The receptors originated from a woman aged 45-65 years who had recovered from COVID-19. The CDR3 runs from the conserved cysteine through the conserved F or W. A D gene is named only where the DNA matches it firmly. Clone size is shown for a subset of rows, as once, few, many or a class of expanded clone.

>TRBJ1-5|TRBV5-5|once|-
TGTGCCAGCAGCTTGGCGGTCGGCAATCAGCCCCAGCATTTT
CASSLAVGNQPQHF
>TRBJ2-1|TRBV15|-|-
TGTGCCACCAGCAGGCAGGGAAGCTCCTACAATGAGCAGTTCTTC
CATSRQGSSYNEQFF
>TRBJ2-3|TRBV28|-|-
TGTGCCAGCAGTTTAAGTCCCCGAGGCACAGATACGCAGTATTTT
CASSLSPRGTDTQYF
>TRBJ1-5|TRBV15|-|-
TGTGCCACCAGCAGTGTCTACTATATCGATAACCTTTATAGCAATCAGCCCCAGCATTTT
CATSSVYYIDNLYSNQPQHF
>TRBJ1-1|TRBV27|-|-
TGTGCCAGCAGTTTATCCCAGGGAAGGGGCACTGAAGCTTTCTTT
CASSLSQGRGTEAFF
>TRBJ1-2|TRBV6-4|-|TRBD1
TGTGCCAGCAGCCCTGACAGGGGTGGCTATGGCTACACCTTC
CASSPDRGGYGYTF
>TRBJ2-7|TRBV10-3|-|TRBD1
TGTGCCATCAGTGAGGCAGGGGGAGACTCCTACGAGCAGTACTTC
CAISEAGGDSYEQYF
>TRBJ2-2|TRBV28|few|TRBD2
TGTGCCAGCAGTCGGGGACTAGCGGGCACCGGGGAGCTGTTTTTT
CASSRGLAGTGELFF
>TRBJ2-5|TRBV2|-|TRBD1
TGTGCCAGCAGCCGGGACAGAGAGTACCAAGAGACCCAGTACTTC
CASSRDREYQETQYF
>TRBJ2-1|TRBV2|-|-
TGTGCCAGCAGTGAAACTAGGGGGGGCTCCTACAATGAGCAGTTCTTC
CASSETRGGSYNEQFF
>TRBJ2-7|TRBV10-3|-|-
TGTGCCATCAGTGAAGCAGGGGGGTACGAGCAGTACTTC
CAISEAGGYEQYF
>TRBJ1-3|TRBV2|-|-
TGTGCCAGCAGTGAAATGGTCTACGCTGGAAACACCATATATTTT
CASSEMVYAGNTIYF
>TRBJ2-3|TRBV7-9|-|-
TGTGCCAGCAGCTTAGATTCGGGAACCGGGGAATATTTT
CASSLDSGTGEYF
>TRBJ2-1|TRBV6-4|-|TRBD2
TGTGCCAGCAGCCGGGGGGGATCCTACAATGAGCAGTTCTTC
CASSRGGSYNEQFF
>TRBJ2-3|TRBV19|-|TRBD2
TGTGCCAGTACCCGCAGCGGGAGATGGGATACGCAGTATTTT
CASTRSGRWDTQYF
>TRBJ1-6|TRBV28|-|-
TGTGCCAGCAGGAACCGGGACTCCTATAATTCACCCCTCCACTTT
CASRNRDSYNSPLHF
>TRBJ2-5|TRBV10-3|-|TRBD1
TGTGCCATCAGTGAGTCCGGACAGGGGCGGGAGACCCAGTACTTC
CAISESGQGRETQYF
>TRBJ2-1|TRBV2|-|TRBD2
TGTGCCAGCAGTGGGGGTAGCGGGAGTCTTAATGAGCAGTTCTTC
CASSGGSGSLNEQFF
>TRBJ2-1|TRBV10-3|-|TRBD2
TGTGCCATCAGTCCCCGGACTAGCGGGAGGGCCCAAGCCTACAATGAGCAGTTCTTC
CAISPRTSGRAQAYNEQFF
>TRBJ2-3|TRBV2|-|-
TGTGCCAGCAGTTATACGGGGGAGCTAGATACGCAGTATTTT
CASSYTGELDTQYF
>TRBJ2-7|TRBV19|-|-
TGTGCCAGTAAGCGACGTGGTGGCTACGAGCAGTACTTC
CASKRRGGYEQYF
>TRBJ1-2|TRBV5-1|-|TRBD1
TGCGCCAGCAGCGACCCGGACAGGAGATCCTATGGCTACACCTTC
CASSDPDRRSYGYTF
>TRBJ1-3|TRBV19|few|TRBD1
TGTGCCAGTAGCCAGGGACAGACCTCTGGAAACACCATATATTTT
CASSQGQTSGNTIYF
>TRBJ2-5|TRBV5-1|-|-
TGCGCCAGCAGCTCCACCTGGATGGGAGAGGAGACCCAGTACTTC
CASSSTWMGEETQYF
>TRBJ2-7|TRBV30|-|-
TGTGCCTGGAGTCCAGGGGACCGATACGAGCAGTACTTC
CAWSPGDRYEQYF
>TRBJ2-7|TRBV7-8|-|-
TGTGCCAGCAGCGTCACAGGGAATCCCTACGAGCAGTACTTC
CASSVTGNPYEQYF
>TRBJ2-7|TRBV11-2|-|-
TGTGCCAGCAGCTTAGATCTTGTAAAACTTTCTGCCTACGAGCAGTACTTC
CASSLDLVKLSAYEQYF
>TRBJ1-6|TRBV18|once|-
TGTGCCAGCTCACCGACAGGCGCTACTTCAAATTCACCCCTCCACTTT
CASSPTGATSNSPLHF
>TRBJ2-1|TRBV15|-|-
TGTGCCACCAGGGGGGGGCCTCCTGAGCAGTTCTTC
CATRGGPPEQFF
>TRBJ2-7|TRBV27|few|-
TGTGCCAGCAGTTCCCCGACAGGGGGCCCTAGCGGGAGTATCTCCCACGAGCAGTACTTC
CASSSPTGGPSGSISHEQYF
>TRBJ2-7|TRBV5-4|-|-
TGTGCCAGCAGCTTGGGTGGAGACGAGCAGTACTTC
CASSLGGDEQYF
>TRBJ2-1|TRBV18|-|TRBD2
TGTGCCAGCTCACCAGGCTCTAGCGGGAGGGTAAATGAGCAGTTCTTC
CASSPGSSGRVNEQFF
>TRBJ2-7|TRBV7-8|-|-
TGTGCCAGCAGCTTAGCAGAGGGGGGGGGAGTTTACGAGCAGTACTTC
CASSLAEGGGVYEQYF
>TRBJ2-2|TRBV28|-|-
TGTGCCAGCAGTTCCCTCAGGGCCGAGTTAGCCGGGGAGCTGTTTTTT
CASSSLRAELAGELFF
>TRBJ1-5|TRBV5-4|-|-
TGTGCCAGCAGCTTGGATGGGGGGAACCAGCCCCAGCATTTT
CASSLDGGNQPQHF
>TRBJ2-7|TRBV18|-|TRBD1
TGTGCCAGCTCACCTCTGGACAGGGGGGGGTCCTACGAGCAGTACTTC
CASSPLDRGGSYEQYF
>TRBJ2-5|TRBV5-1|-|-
TGCGCCAGCAGCCATGGACAGACCCAAGAGACCCAGTACTTC
CASSHGQTQETQYF
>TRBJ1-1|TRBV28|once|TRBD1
TGTGCCAGCAGTTCCAACGGACAGGGGGTCACTGAAGCTTTCTTT
CASSSNGQGVTEAFF
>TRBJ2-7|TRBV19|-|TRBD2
TGTGCCAGTAGGATCAGCGGGACCCACGAGCAGTACTTC
CASRISGTHEQYF
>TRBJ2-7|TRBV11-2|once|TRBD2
TGTGCCAGCAGCTCCGGACTAGCGGGAGCCTACGAGCAGTACTTC
CASSSGLAGAYEQYF
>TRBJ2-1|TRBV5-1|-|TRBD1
TGCGCCAGCAGCACAACCGGGACAGGTTACAATGAGCAGTTCTTC
CASSTTGTGYNEQFF
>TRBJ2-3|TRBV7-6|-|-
TGTGCCAGCAGCTCCCAACCCTCAGGGTACACCCAATTACGTAGAGATACGCAGTATTTT
CASSSQPSGYTQLRRDTQYF
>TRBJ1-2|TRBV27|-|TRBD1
TGTGCCAGCAGTCTGGGGACAGGGGGCTTGGAGGGCTACACCTTC
CASSLGTGGLEGYTF
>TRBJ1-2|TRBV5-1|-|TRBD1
TGCGCCAGCGGAGGGGGCAGGTATGGCTACACCTTC
CASGGGRYGYTF
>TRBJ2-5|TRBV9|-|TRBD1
TGTGCCAGCGGGACAGGTGTCGAAGAGACCCAGTACTTC
CASGTGVEETQYF
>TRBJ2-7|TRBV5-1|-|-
TGCGCCAGCAAGGAGTTTTCCGGGAGTTACCACGAGCAGTACTTC
CASKEFSGSYHEQYF
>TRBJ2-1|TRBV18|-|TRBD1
TGTGCCAGCTCACTGGGACAGGGGGTAGGAAGGCATGAGCAGTTCTTC
CASSLGQGVGRHEQFF
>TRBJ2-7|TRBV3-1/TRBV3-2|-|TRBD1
TGTGCCAGCAGCCGAGGGGACAGCTCCTACGAGCAGTACTTC
CASSRGDSSYEQYF
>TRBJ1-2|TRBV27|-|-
TGTGCCAGCAGTTTGCCGGGGGGCTATGGCTACACCTTC
CASSLPGGYGYTF
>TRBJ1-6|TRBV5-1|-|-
TGCGCCAGCAGCTTGGCACGGAGCTCCTATAATTCACCCCTCCACTTT
CASSLARSSYNSPLHF
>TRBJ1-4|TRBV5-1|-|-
TGCGCCAGCAGCCCCACGGGGGTGACTAATGAAAAACTGTTTTTT
CASSPTGVTNEKLFF
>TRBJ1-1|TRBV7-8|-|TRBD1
TGTGCCAGCAGCCCTGTGACAGGGCACACTGAAGCTTTCTTT
CASSPVTGHTEAFF
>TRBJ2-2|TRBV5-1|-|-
TGCGCCAGCAGCCCCGTCTCCGGTTTAACCGGGGAGCTGTTTTTT
CASSPVSGLTGELFF
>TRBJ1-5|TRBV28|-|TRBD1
TGTGCCAGCAGCCCCGACAGGGACTTAAATCAGCCCCAGCATTTT
CASSPDRDLNQPQHF
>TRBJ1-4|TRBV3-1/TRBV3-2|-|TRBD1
TGTGCCAGCAGGATGACAGGGGAAACTAATGAAAAACTGTTTTTT
CASRMTGETNEKLFF
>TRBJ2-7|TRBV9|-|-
TGTGCCAGCAGCGTATCCGGGGGGCGTTACGACGAGCAGTACTTC
CASSVSGGRYDEQYF
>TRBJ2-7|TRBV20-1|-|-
TGCAGTGCAATAACAGGGAACGAGCAGTACTTC
CSAITGNEQYF
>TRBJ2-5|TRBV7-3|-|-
TGTGCCAGCAGCCCCCTGGGGGCCGCCCAAGAGACCCAGTACTTC
CASSPLGAAQETQYF
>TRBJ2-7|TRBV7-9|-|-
TGTGCCAGCAGCCCCCTCGGTGACACTAGCTCCTACGAGCAGTACTTC
CASSPLGDTSSYEQYF
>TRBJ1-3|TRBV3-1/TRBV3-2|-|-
TGTGCCAGCAGCCCCAGGGGTTCAGCTGGAAACACCATATATTTT
CASSPRGSAGNTIYF